This TCR beta chain derives from a study of neurological immune-mediated disorders. The cDNA came from 5'RACE, which used 10-nucleotide random UMIs. TCRdb recomputed calls from the 5' RACE reads with MiXCR, one row per CDR3 protein. The table records about 38,000 distinct CDR3 sequences, 7.2% of them present only once. Among the participants, healthy controls were blood bank volunteers in Maryland, USA. The cells used in sorted libraries, CD4+ or CD8+ T cells, numbered some 1 million. The CDR3 is 15 residues long. The V end was cut by 1 base, the J end by 3 bases, with 10 bases between. CDR1 is MNHEY and CDR2 is SMNVEV in the germline V gene (reference sequence).

The source is a man aged 50-60 years in good health. V usage is TRBV27 and J usage is TRBJ1-5, with D unclear. Sequenced material: CD4+ T cells from blood. The CDR3 DNA is TGTGCCAGCAGTTTATTCAGCCCGAACAATCAGCCCCAGCATTTT. This gives the protein CASSLFSPNNQPQHF.